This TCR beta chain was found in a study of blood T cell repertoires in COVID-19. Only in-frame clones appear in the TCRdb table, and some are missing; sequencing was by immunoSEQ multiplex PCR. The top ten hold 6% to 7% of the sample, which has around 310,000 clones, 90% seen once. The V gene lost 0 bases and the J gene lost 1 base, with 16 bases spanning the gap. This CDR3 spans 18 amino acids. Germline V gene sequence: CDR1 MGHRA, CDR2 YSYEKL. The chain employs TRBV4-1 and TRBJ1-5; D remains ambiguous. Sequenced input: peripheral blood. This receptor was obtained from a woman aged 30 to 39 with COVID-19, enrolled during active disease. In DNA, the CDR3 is TGCGCCAGCAGCCAAGATATTTGGCGAAGGAGGAGCAATCAGCCCCAGCATTTT. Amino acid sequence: CASSQDIWRRRSNQPQHF.